This T cell receptor beta chain was recorded in a study of T-cell memory formation after mild COVID-19. Study-wide background: In these data, TCR clusters were largely donor specific.

On this clonotype: Its target is not known. A read error may account for a junction end that differs from germline.

TCRdb re-derived calls from the 5' RACE reads in MiXCR, one entry per CDR3 protein. The table includes about 200,000 distinct CDR3 sequences, roughly 16% detected once. This CDR3 comprises 13 residues. Germline CDR1 KGHSH, CDR2 LQKENI. Study findings and constraints: A balance of CD4 and CD8 characterized clones contracting day 15 to 85, whereas later expanders leaned CD4+. Specificity for SARS-CoV-2 was not confirmed among the second-wave clones peaking on day 37. The pre-infection memory compartment contained some responding clones, suggesting cross-reactive memory joined.

Sequenced sample: PBMCs or a T cell subset sorted from them (not recorded which). This sequence was found in an adult woman who had mild COVID-19 (a few samples of this study predate the infection). Cell type and time point are not known. This rearrangement joins TRBV18 to TRBJ2-7; D is possibly TRBD1 or TRBD2 (6 bases each). CDR3 loop: CASSLTGGYEQCF. CDR3 nucleotide sequence: TGTGCCAGCTCACTCACCGGGGGCTACGAGCAGTGCTTC. Based on the CDR3 plus reference TRBV18 and TRBJ2-7, the full variable domain is NAGVMQNPRHLVRRRGQEARLRCSPMKGHSHVYWYRQLPEEGLKFMVYLQKENIIDESGMPKERFSAEFPKEGPSILRIQQVVRGDSAAYFCASSLTGGYEQCFGPGTRLTVT.